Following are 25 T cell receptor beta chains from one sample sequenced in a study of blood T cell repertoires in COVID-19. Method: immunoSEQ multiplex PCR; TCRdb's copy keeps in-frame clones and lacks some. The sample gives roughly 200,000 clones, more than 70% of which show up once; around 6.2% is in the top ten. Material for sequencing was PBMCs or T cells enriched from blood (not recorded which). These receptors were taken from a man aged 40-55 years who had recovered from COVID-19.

The CDR3 here is CASRLTASNTEAFF. CDR3 nucleotide sequence: TGTGCCAGCAGACTGACAGCGTCAAACACTGAAGCTTTCTTT. This chain connects TRBV7-3 to TRBJ1-1, with D tentatively TRBD1 (5 bases). Trimming stripped 6 bases from V and 2 bases from J, with 13 bases between. The CDR3 extends over 14 amino acids. Germline CDR1 and CDR2: SGHTA and FQGTGA.

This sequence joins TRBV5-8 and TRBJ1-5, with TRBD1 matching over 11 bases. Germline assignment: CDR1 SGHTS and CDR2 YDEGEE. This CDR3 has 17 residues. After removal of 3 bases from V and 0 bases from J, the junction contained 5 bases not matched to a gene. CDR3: CASSYRTGGISNQPQHF. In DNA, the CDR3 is TGTGCCAGCAGCTATAGGACAGGGGGCATTAGCAATCAGCCCCAGCATTTT.

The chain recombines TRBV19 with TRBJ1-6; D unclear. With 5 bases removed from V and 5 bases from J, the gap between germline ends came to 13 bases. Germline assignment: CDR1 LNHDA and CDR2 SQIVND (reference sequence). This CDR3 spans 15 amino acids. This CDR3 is CASSSRGRDNSPLHF. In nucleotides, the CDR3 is TGTGCCAGTAGTTCCCGGGGTCGGGATAATTCACCCCTCCACTTT.

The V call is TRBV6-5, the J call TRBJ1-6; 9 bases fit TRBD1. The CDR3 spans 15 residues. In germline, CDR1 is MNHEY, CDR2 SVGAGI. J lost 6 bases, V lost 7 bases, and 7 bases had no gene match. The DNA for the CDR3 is TGTGCCAGCACCCCCCTGGACAGGGGTAATTCACCCCTCCACTTT. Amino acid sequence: CASTPLDRGNSPLHF.

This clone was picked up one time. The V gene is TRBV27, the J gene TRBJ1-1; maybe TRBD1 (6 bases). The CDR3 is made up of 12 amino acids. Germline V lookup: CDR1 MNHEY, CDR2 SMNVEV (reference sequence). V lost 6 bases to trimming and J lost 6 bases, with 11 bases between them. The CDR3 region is CASRNRVSEAFF. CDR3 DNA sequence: TGTGCCAGCAGGAACAGGGTCTCTGAAGCTTTCTTT.

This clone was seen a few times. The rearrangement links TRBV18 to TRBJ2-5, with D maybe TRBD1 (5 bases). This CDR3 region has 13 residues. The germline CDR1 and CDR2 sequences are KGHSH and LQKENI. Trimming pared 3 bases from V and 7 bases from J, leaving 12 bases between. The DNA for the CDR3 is TGTGCCAGCTCACCGGGCACCCAGGGGACCCAGTACTTC. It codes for CASSPGTQGTQYF.

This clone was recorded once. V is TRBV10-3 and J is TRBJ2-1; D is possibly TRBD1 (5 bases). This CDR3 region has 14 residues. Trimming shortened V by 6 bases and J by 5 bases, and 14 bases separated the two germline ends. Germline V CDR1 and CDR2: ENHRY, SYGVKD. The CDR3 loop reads CAIRPWGADNEQFF. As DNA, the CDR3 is TGTGCCATCAGGCCCTGGGGCGCTGACAATGAGCAGTTCTTC.

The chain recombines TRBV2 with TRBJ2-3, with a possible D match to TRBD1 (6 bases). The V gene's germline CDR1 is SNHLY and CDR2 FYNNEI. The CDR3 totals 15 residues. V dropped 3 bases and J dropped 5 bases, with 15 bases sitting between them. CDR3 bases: TGTGCCAGCAGTGATGAGGACAGCCCCGGAGATACGCAGTATTTT. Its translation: CASSDEDSPGDTQYF.

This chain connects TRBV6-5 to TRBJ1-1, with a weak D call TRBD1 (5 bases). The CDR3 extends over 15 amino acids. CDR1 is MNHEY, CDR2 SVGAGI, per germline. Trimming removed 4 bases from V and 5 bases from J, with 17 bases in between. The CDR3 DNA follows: TGTGCCAGCAGTTCAGGGTTTAAGGGCCTAACTGAAGCTTTCTTT. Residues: CASSSGFKGLTEAFF.

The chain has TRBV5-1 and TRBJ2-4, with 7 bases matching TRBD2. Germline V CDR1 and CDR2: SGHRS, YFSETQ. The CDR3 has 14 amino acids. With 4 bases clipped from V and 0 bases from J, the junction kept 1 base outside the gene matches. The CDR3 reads CASSRGEAKNIQYF. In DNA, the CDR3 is TGCGCCAGCAGCCGGGGGGAAGCCAAAAACATTCAGTACTTC.

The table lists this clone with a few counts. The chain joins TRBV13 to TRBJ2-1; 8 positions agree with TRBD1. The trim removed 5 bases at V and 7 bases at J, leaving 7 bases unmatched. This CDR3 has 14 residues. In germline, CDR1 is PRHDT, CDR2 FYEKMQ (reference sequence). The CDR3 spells CASSQRTGRNEQFF. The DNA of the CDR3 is TGTGCCAGCAGCCAAAGGACAGGGAGGAATGAGCAGTTCTTC.

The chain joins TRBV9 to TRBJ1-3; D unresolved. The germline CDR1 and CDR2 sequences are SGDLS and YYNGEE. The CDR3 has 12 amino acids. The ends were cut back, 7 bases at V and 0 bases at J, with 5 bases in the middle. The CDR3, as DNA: TGTGCCAGCCGGGGCTCTGGAAACACCATATATTTT. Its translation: CASRGSGNTIYF.

The CDR3 DNA follows: TGTGCCAGCAGCTTAGTTTCCCAGTACACCCAAGAGACCCAGTACTTC. It is translated as CASSLVSQYTQETQYF. The chain employs TRBV7-9 and TRBJ2-5; D not resolved. The germline CDR1 and CDR2 sequences are SEHNR and FQNEAQ (reference sequence). Between the trimmed V and J ends, which lost 1 base and 1 base, there was a span of 13 bases. This CDR3 comprises 16 residues.

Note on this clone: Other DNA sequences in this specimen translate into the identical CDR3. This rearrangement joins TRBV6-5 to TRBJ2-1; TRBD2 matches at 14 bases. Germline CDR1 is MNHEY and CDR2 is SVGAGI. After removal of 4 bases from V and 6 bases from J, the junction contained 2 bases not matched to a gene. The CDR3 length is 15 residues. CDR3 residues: CASSSGLAGGNEQFF. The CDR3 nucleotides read TGTGCCAGCAGTTCTGGACTAGCGGGGGGCAATGAGCAGTTCTTC.

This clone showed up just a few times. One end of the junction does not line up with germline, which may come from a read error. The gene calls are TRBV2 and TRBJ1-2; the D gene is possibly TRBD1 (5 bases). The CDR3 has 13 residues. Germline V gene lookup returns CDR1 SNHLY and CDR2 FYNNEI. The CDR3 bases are TGTGCCAGCAGTGAAGCGCAGGGAGGGCTGGGACTCTTC. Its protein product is CASSEAQGGLGLF.

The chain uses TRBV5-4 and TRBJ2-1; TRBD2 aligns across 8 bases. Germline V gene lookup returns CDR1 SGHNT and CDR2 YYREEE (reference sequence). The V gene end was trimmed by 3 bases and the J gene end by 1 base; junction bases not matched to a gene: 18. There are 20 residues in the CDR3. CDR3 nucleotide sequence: TGTGCCAGCAGCTCTCTACGGGATCGGCTAGCGGGTCGTTCCTACAATGAGCAGTTCTTC. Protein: CASSSLRDRLAGRSYNEQFF.

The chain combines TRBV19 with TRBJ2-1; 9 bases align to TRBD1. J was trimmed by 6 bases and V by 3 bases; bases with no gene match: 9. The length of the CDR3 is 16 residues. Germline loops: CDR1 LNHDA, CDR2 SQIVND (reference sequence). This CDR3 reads CASSMGGQGRVNEQFF. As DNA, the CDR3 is TGTGCCAGTAGTATGGGGGGACAGGGCCGAGTCAATGAGCAGTTCTTC.

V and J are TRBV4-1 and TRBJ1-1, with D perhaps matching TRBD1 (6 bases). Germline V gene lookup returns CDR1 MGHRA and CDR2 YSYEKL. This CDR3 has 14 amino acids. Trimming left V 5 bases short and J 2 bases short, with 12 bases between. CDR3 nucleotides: TGCGCCAGCAGCAGACAGGCGGCTAACACTGAAGCTTTCTTT. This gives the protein CASSRQAANTEAFF.

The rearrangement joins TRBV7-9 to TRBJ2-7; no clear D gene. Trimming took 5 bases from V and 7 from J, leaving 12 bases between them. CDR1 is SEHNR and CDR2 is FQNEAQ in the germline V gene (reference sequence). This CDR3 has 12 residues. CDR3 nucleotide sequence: TGTGCCAGCAGCATAAACAAGAAAGAGCAGTACTTC. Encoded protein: CASSINKKEQYF.

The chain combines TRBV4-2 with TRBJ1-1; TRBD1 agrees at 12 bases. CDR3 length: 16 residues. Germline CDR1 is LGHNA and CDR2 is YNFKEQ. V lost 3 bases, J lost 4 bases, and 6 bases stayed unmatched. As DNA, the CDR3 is TGTGCCAGCAGCCATGGGACAGGGGGCCTGGGCACTGAAGCTTTCTTT. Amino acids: CASSHGTGGLGTEAFF.

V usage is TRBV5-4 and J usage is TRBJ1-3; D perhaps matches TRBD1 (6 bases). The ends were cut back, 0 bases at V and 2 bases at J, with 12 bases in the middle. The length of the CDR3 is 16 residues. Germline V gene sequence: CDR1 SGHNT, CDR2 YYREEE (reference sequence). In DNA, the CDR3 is TGTGCCAGCAGCTTGGCCCGGGGGGCAACTGGAAACACCATATATTTT. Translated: CASSLARGATGNTIYF.

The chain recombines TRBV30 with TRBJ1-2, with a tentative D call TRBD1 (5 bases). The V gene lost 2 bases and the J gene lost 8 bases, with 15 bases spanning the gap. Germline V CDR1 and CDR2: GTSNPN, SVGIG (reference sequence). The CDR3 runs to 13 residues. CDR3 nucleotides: TGTGCCTGGAGTTTGAAGGGGCTAGGCGGCTACACCTTC. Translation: CAWSLKGLGGYTF.

The CDR3, as DNA: TGTGCCAGCAGCCCAAACCCTCGGCGGCGGGAGATTGGGGAGACCCAGTACTTC. Its translation: CASSPNPRRREIGETQYF. The chain carries TRBV11-2 and TRBJ2-5, with TRBD2 matching over 7 bases. The V segment lost 5 bases and the J segment 5 bases; nucleotides outside the gene matches: 20. Germline CDR1 SGHAT, CDR2 FQNNGV. The CDR3 runs 18 residues.

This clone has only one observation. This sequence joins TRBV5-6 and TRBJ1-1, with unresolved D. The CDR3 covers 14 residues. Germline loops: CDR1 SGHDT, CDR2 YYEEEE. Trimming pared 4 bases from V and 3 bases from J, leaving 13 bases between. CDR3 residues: CASSIEIRDTEAFF. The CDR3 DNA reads TGTGCCAGCAGCATTGAGATTCGAGACACTGAAGCTTTCTTT.

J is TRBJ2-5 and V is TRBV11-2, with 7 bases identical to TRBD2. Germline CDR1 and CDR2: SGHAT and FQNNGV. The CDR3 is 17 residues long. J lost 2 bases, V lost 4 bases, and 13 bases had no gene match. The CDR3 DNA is TGTGCCAGCAGCTCATCGCCGATGGCGGGGGTACAAGAGACCCAGTACTTC. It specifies CASSSSPMAGVQETQYF. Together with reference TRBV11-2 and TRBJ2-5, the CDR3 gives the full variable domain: EAGVAQSPRYKIIEKRQSVAFWCNPISGHATLYWYQQILGQGPKLLIQFQNNGVVDDSQLPKDRFSAERLKGVDSTLKIQPAKLEDSAVYLCASSSSPMAGVQETQYFGPGTRLLVL.